This is a list of T cell receptor beta chains from one sample in a study of early T cells in non-severe SARS-CoV-2 infection. In TCRdb, the 5' RACE reads were re-called with MiXCR into one record per CDR3 protein. The sample includes 98,000 or so distinct CDR3 sequences, about an eighth seen only once; the top ten take 4.4%. Sample: whole blood, taken at baseline. All receptors derive from an adult who was a healthcare worker with PCR-confirmed SARS-CoV-2 infection or an uninfected control (not recorded which). Each CDR3 is given with its conserved first and last residue. The order of the fields is V gene, J gene, CDR3 protein.

V gene: TRBV3-1
J gene: TRBJ2-2
CDR3 protein: CASSSQSGRAGELFF

V gene: TRBV7-8
J gene: TRBJ2-5
CDR3 protein: CASSLAPGLAEQETQYF

V gene: TRBV29-1
J gene: TRBJ2-5
CDR3 protein: CSVVVEQGEKTQYF

V gene: TRBV12-3/TRBV12-4
J gene: TRBJ1-1
CDR3 protein: CANTGEDTEAFF

V gene: TRBV12-3/TRBV12-4
J gene: TRBJ2-2
CDR3 protein: CASSHNRGTGELFF

V gene: TRBV28
J gene: TRBJ1-4
CDR3 protein: CASSLDPRGEKLFF

V gene: TRBV6-6
J gene: TRBJ1-5
CDR3 protein: CASSLPGQPQHF

V gene: TRBV19
J gene: TRBJ2-2
CDR3 protein: CASSIRRDNTGELFF

V gene: TRBV6-2/TRBV6-3
J gene: TRBJ2-4
CDR3 protein: CASSYSIVGLAENIQYF

V gene: TRBV28
J gene: TRBJ2-5
CDR3 protein: CASSTRLAGPGTQYF

V gene: TRBV5-1
J gene: TRBJ2-1
CDR3 protein: CASSLAGQGPYEQFF